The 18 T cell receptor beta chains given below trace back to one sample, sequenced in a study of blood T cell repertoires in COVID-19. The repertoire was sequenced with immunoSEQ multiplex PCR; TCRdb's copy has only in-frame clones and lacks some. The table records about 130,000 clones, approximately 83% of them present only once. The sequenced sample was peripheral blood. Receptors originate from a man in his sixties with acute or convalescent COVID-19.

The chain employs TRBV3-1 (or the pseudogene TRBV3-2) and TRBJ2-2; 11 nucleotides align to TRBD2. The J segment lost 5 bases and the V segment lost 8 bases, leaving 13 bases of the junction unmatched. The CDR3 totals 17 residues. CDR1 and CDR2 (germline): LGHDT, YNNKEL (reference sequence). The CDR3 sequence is CASQGIAGGGRTGELFF. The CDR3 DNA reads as TGTGCCAGCCAAGGCATAGCGGGAGGGGGCAGAACCGGGGAGCTGTTTTTT.

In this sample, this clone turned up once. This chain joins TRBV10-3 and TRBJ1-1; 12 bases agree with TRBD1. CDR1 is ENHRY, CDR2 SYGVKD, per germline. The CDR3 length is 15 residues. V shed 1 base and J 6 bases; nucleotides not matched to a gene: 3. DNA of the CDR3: TGTGCCATCAGTGAGTGGGGACAGGGGGCTGCTGAAGCTTTCTTT. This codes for CAISEWGQGAAEAFF.

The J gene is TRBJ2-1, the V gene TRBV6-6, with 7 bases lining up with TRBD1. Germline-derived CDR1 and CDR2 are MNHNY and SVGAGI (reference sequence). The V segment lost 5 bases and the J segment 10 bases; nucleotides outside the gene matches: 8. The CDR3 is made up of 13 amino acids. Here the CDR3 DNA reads TGTGCCAGCAGTAGCCCAGGGGGAGACGAGCAGTTCTTC. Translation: CASSSPGGDEQFF.

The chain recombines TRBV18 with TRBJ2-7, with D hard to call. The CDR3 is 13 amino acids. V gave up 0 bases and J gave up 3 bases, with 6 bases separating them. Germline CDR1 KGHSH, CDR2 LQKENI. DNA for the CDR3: TGTGCCAGCTCACCACCGAGCCGCTACGAGCAGTACTTC. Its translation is CASSPPSRYEQYF. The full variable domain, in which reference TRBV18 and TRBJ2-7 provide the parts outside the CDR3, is NAGVMQNPRHLVRRRGQEARLRCSPMKGHSHVYWYRQLPEEGLKFMVYLQKENIIDESGMPKERFSAEFPKEGPSILRIQQVVRGDSAAYFCASSPPSRYEQYFGPGTRLTVT.

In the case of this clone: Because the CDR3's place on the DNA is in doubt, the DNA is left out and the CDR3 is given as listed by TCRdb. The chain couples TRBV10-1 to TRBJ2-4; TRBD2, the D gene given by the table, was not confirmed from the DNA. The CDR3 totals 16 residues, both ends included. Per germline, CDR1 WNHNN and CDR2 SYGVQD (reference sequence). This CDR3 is CASSILAGLAKNIQYF.

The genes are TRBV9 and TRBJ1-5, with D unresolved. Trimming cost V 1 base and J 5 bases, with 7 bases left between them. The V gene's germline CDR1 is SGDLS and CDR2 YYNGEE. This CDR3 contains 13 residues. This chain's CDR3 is CASSVTADQPQHF. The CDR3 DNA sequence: TGTGCCAGCAGCGTAACTGCGGATCAGCCCCAGCATTTT.

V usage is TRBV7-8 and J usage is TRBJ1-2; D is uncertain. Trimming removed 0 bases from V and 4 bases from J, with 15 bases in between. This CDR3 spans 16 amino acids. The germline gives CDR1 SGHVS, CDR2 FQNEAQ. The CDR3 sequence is CASSLAPLLNAYGYTF. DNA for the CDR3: TGTGCCAGCAGCTTAGCGCCCTTACTAAATGCCTATGGCTACACCTTC.

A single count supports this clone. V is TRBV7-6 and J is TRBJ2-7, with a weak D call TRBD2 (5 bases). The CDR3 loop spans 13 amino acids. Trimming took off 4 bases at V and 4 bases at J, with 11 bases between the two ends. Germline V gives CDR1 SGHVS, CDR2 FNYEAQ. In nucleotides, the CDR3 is TGTGCCAGCAGCTCCACGACGGGATACGAGCAGTACTTC. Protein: CASSSTTGYEQYF.

The CDR3 loop reads CASSPMTSQETQYF. CDR3 bases: TGTGCCAGCAGTCCTATGACTAGTCAAGAGACCCAGTACTTC. This rearrangement joins TRBV25-1 to TRBJ2-5; TRBD2 is a possible D gene (6 bases). The CDR3 consists of 14 residues. The V and J ends lost 5 bases and 2 bases respectively, with 12 bases between them. Germline assignment: CDR1 MGHDK and CDR2 SYGVNS.

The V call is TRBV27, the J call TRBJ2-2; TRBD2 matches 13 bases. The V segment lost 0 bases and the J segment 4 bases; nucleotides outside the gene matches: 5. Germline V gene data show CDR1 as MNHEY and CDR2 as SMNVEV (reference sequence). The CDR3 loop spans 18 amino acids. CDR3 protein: CASSLSGLAGVVTGELFF. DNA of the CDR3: TGTGCCAGCAGTTTATCCGGACTAGCGGGAGTGGTCACCGGGGAGCTGTTTTTT.

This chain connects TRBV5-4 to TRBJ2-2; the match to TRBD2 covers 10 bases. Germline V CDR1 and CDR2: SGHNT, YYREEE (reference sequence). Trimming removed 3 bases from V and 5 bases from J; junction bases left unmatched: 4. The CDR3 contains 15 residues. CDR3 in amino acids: CASSSKREGTGELFF. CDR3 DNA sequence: TGTGCCAGCAGCTCAAAGCGGGAGGGGACCGGGGAGCTGTTTTTT.

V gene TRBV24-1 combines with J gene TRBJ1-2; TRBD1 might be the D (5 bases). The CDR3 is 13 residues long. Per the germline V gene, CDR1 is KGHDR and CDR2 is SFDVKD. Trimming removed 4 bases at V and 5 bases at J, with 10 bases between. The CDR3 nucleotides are TGTGCCACCAGTGACGGAGGGACGTATGGCTACACCTTC. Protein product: CATSDGGTYGYTF.

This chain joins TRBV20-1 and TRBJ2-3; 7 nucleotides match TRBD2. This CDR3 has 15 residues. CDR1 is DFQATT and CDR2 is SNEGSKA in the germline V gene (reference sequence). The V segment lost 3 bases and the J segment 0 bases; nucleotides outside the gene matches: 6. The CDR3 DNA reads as TGCAGTGCTAGTTTGGCGGGAGCGAGCACAGATACGCAGTATTTT. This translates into CSASLAGASTDTQYF.

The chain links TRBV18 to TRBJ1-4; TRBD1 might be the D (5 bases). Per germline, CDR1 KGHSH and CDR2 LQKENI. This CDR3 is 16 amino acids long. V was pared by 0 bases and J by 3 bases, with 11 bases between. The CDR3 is CASSPPGTGANEKLFF. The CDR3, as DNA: TGTGCCAGCTCACCACCGGGGACGGGGGCTAATGAAAAACTGTTTTTT. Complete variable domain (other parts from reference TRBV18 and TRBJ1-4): NAGVMQNPRHLVRRRGQEARLRCSPMKGHSHVYWYRQLPEEGLKFMVYLQKENIIDESGMPKERFSAEFPKEGPSILRIQQVVRGDSAAYFCASSPPGTGANEKLFFGSGTQLSVL.

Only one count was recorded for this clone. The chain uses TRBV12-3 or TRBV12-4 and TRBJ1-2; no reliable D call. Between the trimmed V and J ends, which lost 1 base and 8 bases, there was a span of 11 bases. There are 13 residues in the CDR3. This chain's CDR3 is CASSLGREGGYTF. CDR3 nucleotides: TGTGCCAGCAGTTTAGGGAGAGAGGGAGGCTACACCTTC.

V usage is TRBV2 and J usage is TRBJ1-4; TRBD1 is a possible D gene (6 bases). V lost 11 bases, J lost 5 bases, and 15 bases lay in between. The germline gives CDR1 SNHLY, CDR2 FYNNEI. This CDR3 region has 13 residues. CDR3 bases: TGTGCCGGGGGCAGGGAAAGAAATGAAAAACTGTTTTTT. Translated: CAGGRERNEKLFF.

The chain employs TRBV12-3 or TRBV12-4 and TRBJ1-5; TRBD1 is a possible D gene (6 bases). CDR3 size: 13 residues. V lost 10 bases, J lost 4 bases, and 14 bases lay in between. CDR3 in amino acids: CATRGQLNQPQHF. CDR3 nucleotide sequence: TGTGCCACCCGTGGACAGCTTAATCAGCCCCAGCATTTT.

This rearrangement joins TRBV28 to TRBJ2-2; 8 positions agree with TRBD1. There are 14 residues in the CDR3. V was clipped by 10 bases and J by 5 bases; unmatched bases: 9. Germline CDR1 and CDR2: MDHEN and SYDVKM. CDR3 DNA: TGTGCCAAGTCGTGGACAGGGCAAACCGGGGAGCTGTTTTTT. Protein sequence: CAKSWTGQTGELFF.